This is a list of T cell receptor beta chains from one sample in a study of CXCR4 blockade with PD-1 therapy in pancreatic cancer. The repertoire was sequenced with immunoSEQ multiplex PCR; TCRdb's copy has only in-frame clones and lacks some. The data hold a few thousand clones, with about 40% observed a single time. Sequencing was performed on tumor tissue. The receptors were gathered from a human donor with pancreatic ductal adenocarcinoma. Each CDR3 is given with its conserved first and last residue. D genes are given only for firm matches. Size tells how often a clone was seen (once, few, many) or the class of an expanded clone, and some rows leave it out.

>TRBV6-7|medium-sized|-|TRBJ2-7
CASTPRDEQYF
>TRBV18|-|-|TRBJ2-5
CASSLGPLWEETQYF
>TRBV5-1|-|-|TRBJ1-2
CASSLAPTENYGYTF
>TRBV29-1|-|-|TRBJ2-7
CSVDLARDEQYF
>TRBV12-5|-|-|TRBJ2-7
CASGPGLPQDF
>TRBV5-1|-|-|TRBJ1-5
CASSLIGDSNQPQHF
>TRBV5-1|few|TRBD1|TRBJ2-3
CASSLGQGRTDTQYF
>TRBV19|once|TRBD1|TRBJ2-1
CASSIWAGGGNEQFF
>TRBV29-1|-|TRBD1|TRBJ2-7
CSVAGQGNEQYF
>TRBV27|-|-|TRBJ2-7
CAAGEGLAYEQYF
>TRBV4-1|few|-|TRBJ1-2
CASSQFWDTSSYGYTF
>TRBV12-5|-|TRBD1|TRBJ1-5
CASAQGDQPQHF
>TRBV10-3|medium-sized|-|TRBJ2-6
CAISESGGSGANVLTF
>TRBV28|once|TRBD1|TRBJ2-2
CASSYPPWDRSNTGELFF
>TRBV11-3|-|-|TRBJ2-1
CASSLDSYLRSEQFF
>TRBV30|few|TRBD1|TRBJ1-4
CAWSPSTGGDWGNEKLFF